This T cell receptor (beta chain) was observed in a study of T cell responses to AZD1222 COVID-19 vaccine listed by TCRdb under 2021. Notes on the research overall: Because spike-specific TCR depth and breadth did not differ between the two schedules, AZD1222 recipients who got a second dose at roughly 4 weeks were pooled with those who got a second dose at roughly 12 weeks. Trial participants were enrolled by age into 18-55, 56-69 and 70-plus year subgroups, with roughly 160, 29 and 62 TCR-sequenced participants respectively. A total of 233 trial participants underwent TCR sequencing, of whom 207 had received two doses of AZD1222 and roughly 26 had received two doses of the MenACWY control vaccine. Overall study results and their limits: Because no samples from the day 14 peak response were available, repertoires could be characterized only after the peak T cell response. Reportedly, almost half of the unique spike-specific TCRs recognized epitopes lying outside the regions that are mutated in the B.1.351 and B.1.1.7 variants. The whole spike protein was spanned by vaccine-associated CD4 TCRs, and dominant responses were seen in regions 160-218 and 743-854. Most participants were white British and females outnumbered males, and the authors suggested that clonal diversity may have been underestimated. The 56-69-year group was small, and its depth increase did not reach significance, likely because of low power. Conclusions about previously exposed vaccinees are limited because only 6 or 7 AZD1222 recipients were SARS-CoV-2 seropositive at baseline. A significant rise in spike-specific TCR breadth and depth was observed after two AZD1222 doses relative to day 0 and relative to MenACWY recipients.

The time point tag for this specimen amounts to: baseline before first vaccination. Vaccinee samples came from UK trials COV001 and COV002, including a single-blind randomized controlled phase 2/3 trial of AZD1222 (ChAdOx1 nCoV-19) in healthy adults. Trial participant PBMC samples were collected at day 0 and day 28 after the second dose for TCRbeta chain sequencing. A word on this clone: It lacks a known antigen. No per-base quality is available; no much larger clone lies one base away.

The CDR3 regions of human TCRbeta chains were subjected to immunosequencing. The original pipeline was this. Repertoire TCRs were matched against a reference library of SARS-CoV-2-specific TCRs generated with the MIRA antigen-specificity platform. Breadth meant the fraction of unique TCRs that were SARS-CoV-2-associated, whereas depth meant the fraction of total T cells that were SARS-CoV-2-associated. Using the MIRA data, every spike-specific TCR was mapped to the spike region that the TCR reacted to and assigned to either a CD4 or a CD8 class. Log10-transformed breadth and depth values were compared by one-way ANOVA with Sidak's multiple comparisons tests. As stored in TCRdb, this immuneACCESS dataset retains in-frame rearrangements with V and J assigned. A fraction of the clones does not appear; measured against another copy, unresolved V genes explain less than half of the discrepancy, and the remainder lacks a known reason. V, J and clone size reflect that table, while D and trimming were determined from the DNA. This sample lists around 150,000 clones; about 93% were detected once. Of the sample, over 1% falls within the top ten clones.

Including the terminal cysteine and phenylalanine, the CDR3 comprises 17 residues. Left in the record is the CDR3 DNA by itself, 51 bases read in frame from the first base. CDR1 and CDR2 (SGHVS, FQNEAQ) derive from the germline V gene. At the junction V is shortened by 5 bases and J by 1 base; bases outside the gene matches: 12. The material was peripheral blood, obtained on day 0 of AZD1222 vaccination. The origin of this receptor is an adult in good health. Recombination linked TRBV7-8 to TRBJ2-3; 7 middle bases align to TRBD2. The sequenced DNA is TGTGCCAGCAGCCGTCAGGGACGCGGGAGAGGCACAGATACGCAGTATTTT. It translates to CASSRQGRGRGTDTQYF.